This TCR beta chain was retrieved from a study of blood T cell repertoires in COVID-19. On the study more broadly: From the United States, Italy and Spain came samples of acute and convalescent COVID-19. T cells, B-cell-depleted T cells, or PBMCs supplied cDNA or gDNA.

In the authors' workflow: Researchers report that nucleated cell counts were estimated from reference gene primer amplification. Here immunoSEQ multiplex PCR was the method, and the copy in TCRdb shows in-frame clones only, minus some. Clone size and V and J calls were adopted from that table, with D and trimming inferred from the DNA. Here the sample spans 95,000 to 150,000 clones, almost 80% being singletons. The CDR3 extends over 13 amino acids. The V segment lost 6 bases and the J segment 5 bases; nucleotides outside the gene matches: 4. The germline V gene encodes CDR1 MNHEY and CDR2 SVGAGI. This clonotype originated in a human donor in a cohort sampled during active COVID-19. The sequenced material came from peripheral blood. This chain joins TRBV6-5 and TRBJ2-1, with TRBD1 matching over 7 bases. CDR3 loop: CASRGTGDNEQFF. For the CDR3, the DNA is TGTGCCAGCAGGGGAACAGGGGACAATGAGCAGTTCTTC.